The clone carrying this T cell receptor (beta chain) turned up a few times. The single heparinised draw taken from each donor contained about 110 mL of blood on average. Looked up from germline, CDR1 is SGDLS and CDR2 is YYNGEE. The CDR3 consists of 15 residues. The V gene lost 0 bases and the J gene lost 0 bases, with 9 bases spanning the gap. Sequencing targeted expressed TCRB transcripts, as all isolated RNA had been reverse transcribed. Profiled with immunoSEQ multiplex PCR; TCRdb holds only in-frame clones, not every one. The data show about 140,000 clones, 9% to 10% seen once. This record comes from a study of beta chain features in type 1 diabetes. As for the study in general: Cell yields, age and gender were similar between patients and healthy donors.

Material: central memory CD4+ T cells from blood. The chain combines TRBV9 with TRBJ1-1; D gene unclear. The TCR was taken from a woman aged 35 to 49 in good health. The CDR3 region has the DNA TGTGCCAGCAGCGTAGACGCGGGAATGAACACTGAAGCTTTCTTT. It encodes CASSVDAGMNTEAFF.